This section outlines one TCR beta chain sequence together with its context. What it binds is not known. The data derive from a study of blood T cells in healthy people across ages. Study-level results: Strong correlation linked observed beta diversity and percent naive T cells. One million T cells yielded diversity estimates that were considered underestimates.

Germline lookup yields CDR1 DFQATT and CDR2 SNEGSKA (reference sequence). The CDR3 totals 15 residues. Deletions cut 2 bases from V and 2 bases from J, with 15 bases between. A second PCR, run for about 7 to 11 cycles, used a sample-barcoded 5' primer plus a J-beta primer mix. Unique molecular identifiers of 12 random nucleotides labeled each cDNA. Using its own MiXCR run on the 5' RACE reads, TCRdb lists one record per CDR3 protein. This repertoire shows around 1.7 million distinct CDR3 sequences, roughly 27% found once; its top ten account for less than 9.5%. The specimen sequenced was blood. This rearrangement joins TRBV20-1 to TRBJ2-5; D gene ambiguous. The source of this sequence is a woman in her 30s in good health. CDR3 residues: CSARPGRRRQETQYF. The CDR3 nucleotides read TGCAGTGCTAGACCTGGGCGGCGCAGACAAGAGACCCAGTACTTC.